The present T cell receptor (beta chain) was sequenced within a study of T-cell reconstitution after alpha-beta-depleted transplantation in children (dated by TCRdb to the mid-2010s). Study-level background: The study quantitatively tracked T-cell immune reconstitution after TCRalphabeta/CD19-depleted allogeneic hematopoietic cell transplantation in children using TCR repertoire profiling. Beyond this particular receptor, the publication reports: Apparently early alphabetaT-cell count recovery about two months after transplant reportedly relied on only several hundred rapidly expanded clones derived from non-depleted graft cells. The frequencies of hyperexpanded clones fell over the following months, and after one year, T-cell counts and TCRbeta diversity were mostly attributed to newly produced T cells. In some patients, the high TCRbeta diversity seen at day 60 was put down to recipient T cells and intrathymic progenitors that had survived conditioning.

The treatment or condition label on this specimen signifies: allogeneic hematopoietic cell transplantation with graft depleted of TCRalphabeta T cells and CD19 B cells. Transplant recipients were children who received TCRalphabeta/CD19-depleted allogeneic hematopoietic cell grafts. This clonotype occurred many times. Its antigen is still unknown. Per-nucleotide qualities are absent, and no much larger clonotype sits a single base away. The germline V gene yields SGHRS for CDR1 and YFSETQ for CDR2. V is cut back by 0 bases and J by 2 bases, with 4 bases in the junction unmatched. Counted from cysteine to phenylalanine, this CDR3 has 15 amino acids. The only DNA kept is the CDR3, 45 bases in frame from the first base. Libraries were prepared through PCR. Sequencing was performed on an Illumina HiSeq 2500. Molecular barcoding was employed in the preparation of TCR libraries, with unique molecular identifiers being used to normalize TCRbeta repertoire quantification. TCRdb reprocessed the public reads (quality trimming at Q25 with fastp, clone calling with MiXCR) and kept in-frame beta chains. Each entry is one CDR3 protein sequence, shown with its most common DNA and genes. This sample gives around 270,000 distinct CDR3 sequences in total; less than 9.5% of them show up just once. The top ten clones comprise approximately 8.2% of the sample.

The sample in question was peripheral blood, obtained 360 days after TCRalphabeta/CD19-depleted stem cell transplant. The TCR was taken from a female patient aged 2-9 years who had a stem cell transplant for Fanconi anemia, so the T cells may come from the graft donor. The rearranged chain carries TRBV5-1 and TRBJ2-7; 8 junctional bases match TRBD1. Read as DNA, the sequence is TGCGCCAGCAGCTTGGGACCGGGACAGGCCTACGAGCAGTACTTC. Translated, this is CASSLGPGQAYEQYF.